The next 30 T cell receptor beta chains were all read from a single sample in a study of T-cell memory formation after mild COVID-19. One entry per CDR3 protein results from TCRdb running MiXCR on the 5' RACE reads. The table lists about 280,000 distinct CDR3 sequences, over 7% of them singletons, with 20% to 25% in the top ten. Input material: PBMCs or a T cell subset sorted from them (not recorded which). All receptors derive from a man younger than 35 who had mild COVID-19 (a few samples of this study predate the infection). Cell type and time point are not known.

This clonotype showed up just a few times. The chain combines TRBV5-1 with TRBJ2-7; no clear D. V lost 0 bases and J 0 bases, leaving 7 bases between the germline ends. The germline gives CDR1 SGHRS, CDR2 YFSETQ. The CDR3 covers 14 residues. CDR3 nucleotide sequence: TGCGCCAGCAGCTTGGACGGACGCTCCTACGAGCAGTACTTC. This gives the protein CASSLDGRSYEQYF. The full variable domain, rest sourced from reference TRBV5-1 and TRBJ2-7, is KAGVTQTPRYLIKTRGQQVTLSCSPISGHRSVSWYQQTPGQGLQFLFEYFSETQRNKGNFPGRFSGRQFSNSRSEMNVSTLELGDSALYLCASSLDGRSYEQYFGPGTRLTVT.

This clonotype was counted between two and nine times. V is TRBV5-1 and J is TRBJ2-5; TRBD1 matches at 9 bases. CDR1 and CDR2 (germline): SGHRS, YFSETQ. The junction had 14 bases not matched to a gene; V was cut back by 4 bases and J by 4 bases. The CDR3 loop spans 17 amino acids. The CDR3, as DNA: TGCGCCAGCAGCCGAGCCCCCGGACAGGGGACGGGAGAGACCCAGTACTTC. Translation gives CASSRAPGQGTGETQYF. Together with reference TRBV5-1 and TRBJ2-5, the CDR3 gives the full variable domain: KAGVTQTPRYLIKTRGQQVTLSCSPISGHRSVSWYQQTPGQGLQFLFEYFSETQRNKGNFPGRFSGRQFSNSRSEMNVSTLELGDSALYLCASSRAPGQGTGETQYFGPGTRLLVL.

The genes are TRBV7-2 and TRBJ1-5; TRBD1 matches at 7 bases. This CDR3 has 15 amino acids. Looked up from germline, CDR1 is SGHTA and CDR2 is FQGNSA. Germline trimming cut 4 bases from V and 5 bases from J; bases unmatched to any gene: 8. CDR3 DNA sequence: TGTGCCAGCAGCTCCGGGGGCAGGGGGTATCAGCCCCAGCATTTT. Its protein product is CASSSGGRGYQPQHF.

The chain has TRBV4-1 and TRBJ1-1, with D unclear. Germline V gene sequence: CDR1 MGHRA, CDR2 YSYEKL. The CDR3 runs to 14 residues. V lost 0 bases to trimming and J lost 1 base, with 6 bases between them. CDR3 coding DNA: TGCGCCAGCAGCCAAGACCGCCAGAACACTGAAGCTTTCTTT. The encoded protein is CASSQDRQNTEAFF.

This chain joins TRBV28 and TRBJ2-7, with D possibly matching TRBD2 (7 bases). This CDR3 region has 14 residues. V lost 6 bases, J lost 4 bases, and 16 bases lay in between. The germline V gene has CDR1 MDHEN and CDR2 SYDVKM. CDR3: CASSPTGGAYEQYV. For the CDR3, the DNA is TGTGCCAGCAGCCCAACTGGGGGGGCTTACGAGCAGTACGTC.

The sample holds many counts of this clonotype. CDR3 amino acids: CAIRNYPTSTDTQYF. CDR3 nucleotides: TGTGCCATCAGGAATTACCCGACGAGCACAGATACGCAGTATTTT. The chain links TRBV10-3 to TRBJ2-3; no reliable D call. Germline V gene data show CDR1 as ENHRY and CDR2 as SYGVKD. This CDR3 spans 15 amino acids. V dropped 6 bases and J dropped 0 bases, with 13 bases sitting between them.

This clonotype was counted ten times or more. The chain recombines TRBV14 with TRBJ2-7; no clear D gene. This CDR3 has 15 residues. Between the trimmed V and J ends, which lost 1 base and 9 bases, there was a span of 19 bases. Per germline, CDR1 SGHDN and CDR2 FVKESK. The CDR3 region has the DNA TGTGCCAGCAGCCAAGGGGTCCGCCTCTACGAGCGGCAGTACTTC. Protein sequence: CASSQGVRLYERQYF. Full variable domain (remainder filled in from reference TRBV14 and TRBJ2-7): EAGVTQFPSHSVIEKGQTVTLRCDPISGHDNLYWYRRVMGKEIKFLLHFVKESKQDESGMPNNRFLAERTGGTYSTLKVQPAELEDSGVYFCASSQGVRLYERQYFGPGTRLTVT.

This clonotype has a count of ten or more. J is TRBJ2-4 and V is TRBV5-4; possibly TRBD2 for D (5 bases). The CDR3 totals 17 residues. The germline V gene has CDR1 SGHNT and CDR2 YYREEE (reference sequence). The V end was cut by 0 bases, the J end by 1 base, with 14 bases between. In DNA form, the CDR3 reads TGTGCCAGCAGCTTGGGTTCCGCGGGTGAGGCCAAAAACATTCAGTACTTC. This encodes CASSLGSAGEAKNIQYF.

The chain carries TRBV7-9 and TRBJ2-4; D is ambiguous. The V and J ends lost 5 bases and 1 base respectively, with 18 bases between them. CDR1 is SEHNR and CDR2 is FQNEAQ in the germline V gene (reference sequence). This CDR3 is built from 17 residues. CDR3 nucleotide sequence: TGTGCCAGCAGCAACGCTTGGTCGTCCCTGGCCAAAAACATTCAGTACTTC. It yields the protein CASSNAWSSLAKNIQYF.

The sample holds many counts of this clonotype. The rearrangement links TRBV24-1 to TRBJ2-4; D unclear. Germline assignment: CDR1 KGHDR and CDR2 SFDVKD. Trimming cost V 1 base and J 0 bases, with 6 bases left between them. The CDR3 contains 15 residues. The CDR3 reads CATSDFTVAKNIQYF. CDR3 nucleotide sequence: TGTGCCACCAGTGATTTTACAGTAGCCAAAAACATTCAGTACTTC.

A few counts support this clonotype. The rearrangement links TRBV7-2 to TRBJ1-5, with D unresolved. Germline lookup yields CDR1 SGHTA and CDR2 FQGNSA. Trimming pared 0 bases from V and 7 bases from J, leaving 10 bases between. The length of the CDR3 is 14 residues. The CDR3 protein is CASSLALGKQPQHF. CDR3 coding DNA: TGTGCCAGCAGCTTAGCGTTGGGGAAACAGCCCCAGCATTTT.

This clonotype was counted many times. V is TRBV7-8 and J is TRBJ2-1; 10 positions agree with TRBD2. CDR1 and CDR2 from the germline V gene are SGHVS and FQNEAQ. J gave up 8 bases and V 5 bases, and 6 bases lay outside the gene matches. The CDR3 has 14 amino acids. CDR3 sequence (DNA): TGTGCCAGCAGCCCGGGACTAGCGAGCCATGAGCAGTTCTTC. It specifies CASSPGLASHEQFF.

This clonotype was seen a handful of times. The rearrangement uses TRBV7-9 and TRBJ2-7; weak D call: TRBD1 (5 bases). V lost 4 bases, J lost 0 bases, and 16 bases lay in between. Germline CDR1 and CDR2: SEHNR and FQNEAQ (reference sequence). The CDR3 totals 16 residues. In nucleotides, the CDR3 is TGTGCCAGCAGCTCACCCTCGACAGAGAACTCCTACGAGCAGTACTTC. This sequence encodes CASSSPSTENSYEQYF.

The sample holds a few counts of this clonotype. In nucleotides, the CDR3 is TGTGCCAGCAGCGGTCAGGGGGGCGGCACAGATACGCAGTATTTT. Residues: CASSGQGGGTDTQYF. This chain joins TRBV7-6 and TRBJ2-3; TRBD1 might be the D (7 bases). With 5 bases removed from V and 1 base from J, the gap between germline ends came to 13 bases. The CDR3 loop spans 15 amino acids. The germline V gene encodes CDR1 SGHVS and CDR2 FNYEAQ.

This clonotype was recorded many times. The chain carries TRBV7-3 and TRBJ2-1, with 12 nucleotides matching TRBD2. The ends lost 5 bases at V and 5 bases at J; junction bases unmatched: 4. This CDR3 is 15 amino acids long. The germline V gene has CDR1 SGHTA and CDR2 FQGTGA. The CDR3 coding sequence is TGTGCCAGCAGCCTTGGACTAGCGGGGAACAATGAGCAGTTCTTC. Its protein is CASSLGLAGNNEQFF. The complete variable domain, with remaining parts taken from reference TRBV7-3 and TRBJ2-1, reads GAGVSQTPSNKVTEKGKYVELRCDPISGHTALYWYRQSLGQGPEFLIYFQGTGAADDSGLPNDRFFAVRPEGSVSTLKIQRTERGDSAVYLCASSLGLAGNNEQFFGPGTRLTVL.

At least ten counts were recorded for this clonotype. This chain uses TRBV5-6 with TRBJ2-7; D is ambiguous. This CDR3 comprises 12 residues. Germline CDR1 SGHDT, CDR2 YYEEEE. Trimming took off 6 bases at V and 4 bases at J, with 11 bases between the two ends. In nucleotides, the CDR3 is TGTGCCAGCACAGGACGATTATACGAGCAGTACTTC. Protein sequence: CASTGRLYEQYF.

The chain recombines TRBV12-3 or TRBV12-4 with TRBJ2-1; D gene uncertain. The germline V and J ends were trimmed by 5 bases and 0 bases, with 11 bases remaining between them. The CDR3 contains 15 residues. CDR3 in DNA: TGTGCCAGCAGTCCCGCCAGTCCCTCCTACAATGAGCAGTTCTTC. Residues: CASSPASPSYNEQFF.

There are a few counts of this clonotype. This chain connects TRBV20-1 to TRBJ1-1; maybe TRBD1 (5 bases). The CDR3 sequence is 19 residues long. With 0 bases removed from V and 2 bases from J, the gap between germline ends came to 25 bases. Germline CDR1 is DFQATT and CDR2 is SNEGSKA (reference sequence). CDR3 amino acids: CSARDPVVRGRTGNTEAFF. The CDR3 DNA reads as TGCAGTGCTAGAGATCCCGTCGTAAGGGGAAGAACGGGCAACACTGAAGCTTTCTTT.

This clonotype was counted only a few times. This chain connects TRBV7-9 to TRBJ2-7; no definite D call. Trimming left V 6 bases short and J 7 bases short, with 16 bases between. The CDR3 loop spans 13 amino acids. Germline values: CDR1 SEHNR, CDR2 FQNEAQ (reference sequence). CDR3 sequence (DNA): TGTGCCAGCAGACCCGACGGCCCAGGAGAGCAGTACGTC. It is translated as CASRPDGPGEQYV.

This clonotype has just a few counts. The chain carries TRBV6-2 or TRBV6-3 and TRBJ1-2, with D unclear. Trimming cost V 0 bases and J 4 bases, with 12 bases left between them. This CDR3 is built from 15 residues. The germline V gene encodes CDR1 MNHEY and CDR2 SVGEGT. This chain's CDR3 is CASSYSKGPIYGYTF. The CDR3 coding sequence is TGTGCCAGCAGTTACTCGAAAGGGCCGATCTATGGCTACACCTTC.

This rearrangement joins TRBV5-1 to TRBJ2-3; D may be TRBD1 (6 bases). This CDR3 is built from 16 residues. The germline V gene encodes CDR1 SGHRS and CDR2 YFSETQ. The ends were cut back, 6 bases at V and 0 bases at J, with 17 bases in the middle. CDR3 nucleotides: TGCGCCAGCAATGAAGGGGGAGCAGCTAGCACAGATACGCAGTATTTT. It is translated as CASNEGGAASTDTQYF.

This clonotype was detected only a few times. Here the CDR3 reads CASSLEAEQFF. CDR3 sequence (DNA): TGTGCCAGCAGCTTAGAAGCTGAGCAGTTCTTC. V and J are TRBV11-2 and TRBJ2-1; D is undetermined. The CDR3 is 11 amino acids. CDR1 and CDR2 from the germline V gene are SGHAT and FQNNGV. V shed 0 bases and J shed 9 bases, with 3 bases lying between them.

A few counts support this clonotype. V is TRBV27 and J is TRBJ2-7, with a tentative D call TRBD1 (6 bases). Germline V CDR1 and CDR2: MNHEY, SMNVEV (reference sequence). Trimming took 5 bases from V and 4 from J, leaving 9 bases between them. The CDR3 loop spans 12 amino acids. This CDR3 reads CASSQQGYEQYF. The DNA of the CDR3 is TGTGCCAGCAGTCAACAGGGTTACGAGCAGTACTTC.

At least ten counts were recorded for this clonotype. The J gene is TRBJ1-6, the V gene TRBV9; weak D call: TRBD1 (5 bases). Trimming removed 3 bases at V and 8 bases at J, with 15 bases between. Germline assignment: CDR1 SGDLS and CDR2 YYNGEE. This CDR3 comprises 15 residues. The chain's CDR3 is CASSASIQGDSPLHF. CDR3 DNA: TGTGCCAGCAGCGCCTCTATCCAGGGCGATTCACCCCTCCACTTT.

CDR3 loop: CASSLVEGGPASNEQFF. The CDR3 DNA reads TGTGCCAGCAGCTTAGTAGAGGGAGGGCCGGCTTCCAATGAGCAGTTCTTC. V usage is TRBV7-6 and J usage is TRBJ2-1, with 7 bases matching TRBD2. CDR3 length: 17 residues. V was pared by 1 base and J by 6 bases, with 12 bases of the junction left unmatched. Germline V gives CDR1 SGHVS, CDR2 FNYEAQ.

The CDR3 nucleotides are TGTGCCAGCAGTTATTCCCGTCGAGGGGGAATGAACACTGAAGCTTTCTTT. Its protein product is CASSYSRRGGMNTEAFF. The genes are TRBV6-5 and TRBJ1-1, with D perhaps matching TRBD1 (6 bases). Trimming removed 3 bases from V and 0 bases from J, with 17 bases in between. Germline loops: CDR1 MNHEY, CDR2 SVGAGI. This CDR3 is 17 amino acids long.

The CDR3 DNA reads TGCGCCAGCAGTGCGAGGACCCAAACGGCATACACCGGGGAGCTGTTTTTT. This translates into CASSARTQTAYTGELFF. This chain connects TRBV4-3 to TRBJ2-2; unclear D gene. V was cut by 6 bases and J by 3 bases, with 20 bases left in between. This CDR3 is 17 amino acids long. Germline CDR1 reads LGHNA; CDR2 reads YSLEER.

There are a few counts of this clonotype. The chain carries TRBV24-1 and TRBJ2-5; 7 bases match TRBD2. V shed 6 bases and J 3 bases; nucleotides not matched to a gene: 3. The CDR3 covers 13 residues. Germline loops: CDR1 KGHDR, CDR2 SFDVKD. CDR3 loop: CATSSGVEETQYF. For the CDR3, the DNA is TGTGCCACCAGTAGCGGGGTGGAAGAGACCCAGTACTTC.

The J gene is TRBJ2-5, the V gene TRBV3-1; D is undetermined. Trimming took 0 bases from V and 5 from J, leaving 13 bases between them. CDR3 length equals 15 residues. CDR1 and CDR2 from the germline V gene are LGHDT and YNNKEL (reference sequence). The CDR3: CASSQEGHNEETQYF. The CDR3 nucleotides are TGTGCCAGCAGCCAAGAAGGGCACAACGAGGAGACCCAGTACTTC.

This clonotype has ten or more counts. Here the CDR3 DNA reads TGCGCCAGCAGGTTGTTAGCGGACCAATTCACAGATACGCAGTATTTT. It is translated as CASRLLADQFTDTQYF. V and J are TRBV5-1 and TRBJ2-3; tentative D call: TRBD2 (6 bases). The CDR3 sequence is 16 residues long. The germline V and J ends were trimmed by 5 bases and 2 bases, with 18 bases remaining between them. CDR1 is SGHRS and CDR2 is YFSETQ in the germline V gene.